Given below is one T cell receptor (beta chain) in context. Germline V CDR1 and CDR2: MNHEY, SVGAGI. Trimming pared 6 bases from V and 0 bases from J, leaving 12 bases between. This CDR3 region has 15 residues. Clones were sequenced by immunoSEQ multiplex PCR, and TCRdb holds only the in-frame ones, with some missing. This sample has 200,000 to 250,000 clones, with about 80% found just once. These data come from a study of blood T cell repertoires in COVID-19. For the study at large: COVID-19 samples collected from the United States, Italy and Spain covered acute and convalescent phases.

The specimen sequenced was peripheral blood. This chain joins TRBV6-5 and TRBJ1-5, with TRBD1 as a possible D gene (6 bases). The TCR originated in a woman aged 55-69 years with acute or convalescent COVID-19. As DNA, the CDR3 is TGTGCCAGCAGGGACAGTCTACTTAGCAATCAGCCCCAGCATTTT. It yields the protein CASRDSLLSNQPQHF.